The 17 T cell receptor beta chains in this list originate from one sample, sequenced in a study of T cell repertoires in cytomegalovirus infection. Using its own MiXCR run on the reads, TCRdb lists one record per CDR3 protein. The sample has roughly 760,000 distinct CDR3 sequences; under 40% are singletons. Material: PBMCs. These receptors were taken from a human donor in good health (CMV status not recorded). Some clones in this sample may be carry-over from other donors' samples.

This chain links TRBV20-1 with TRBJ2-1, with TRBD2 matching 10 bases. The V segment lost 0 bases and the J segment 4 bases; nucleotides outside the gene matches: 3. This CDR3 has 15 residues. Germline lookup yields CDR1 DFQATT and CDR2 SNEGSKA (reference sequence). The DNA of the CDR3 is TGCAGTGCTAGAGAGGGACTAGCGCCTTACAATGAGCAGTTCTTC. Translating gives CSAREGLAPYNEQFF.

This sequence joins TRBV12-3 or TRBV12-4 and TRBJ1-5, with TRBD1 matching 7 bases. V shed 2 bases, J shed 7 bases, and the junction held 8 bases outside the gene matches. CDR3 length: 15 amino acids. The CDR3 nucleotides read TGTGCCAGCAGTTTATCAGGGGGAGGAAGGCAGCCCCAGCATTTT. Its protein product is CASSLSGGGRQPQHF.

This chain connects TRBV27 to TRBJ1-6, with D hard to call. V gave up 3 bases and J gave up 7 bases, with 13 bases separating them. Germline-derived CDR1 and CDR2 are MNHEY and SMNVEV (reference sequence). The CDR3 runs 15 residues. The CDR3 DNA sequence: TGTGCCAGCAGTTTCATCGGGGTAGGGAATTCACCCCTCCACTTT. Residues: CASSFIGVGNSPLHF.

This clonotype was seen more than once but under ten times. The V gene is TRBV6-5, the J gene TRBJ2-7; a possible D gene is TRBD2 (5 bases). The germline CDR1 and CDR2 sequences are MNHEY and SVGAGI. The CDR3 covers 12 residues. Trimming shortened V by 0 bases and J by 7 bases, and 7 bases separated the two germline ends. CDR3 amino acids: CASSYSGEEQYF. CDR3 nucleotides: TGTGCCAGCAGTTACTCCGGGGAGGAGCAGTACTTC.

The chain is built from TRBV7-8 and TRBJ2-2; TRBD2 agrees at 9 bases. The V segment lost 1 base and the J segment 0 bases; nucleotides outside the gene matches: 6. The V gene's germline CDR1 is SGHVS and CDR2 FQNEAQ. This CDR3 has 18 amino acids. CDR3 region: CASSLVVSGGSNTGELFF. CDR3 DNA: TGTGCCAGCAGCTTAGTCGTGAGCGGGGGGTCGAACACCGGGGAGCTGTTTTTT. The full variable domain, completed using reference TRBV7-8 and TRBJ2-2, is GAGVSQSPRYKVAKRGQDVALRCDPISGHVSLFWYQQALGQGPEFLTYFQNEAQLDKSGLPSDRFFAERPEGSVSTLKIQRTQQEDSAVYLCASSLVVSGGSNTGELFFGEGSRLTVL.

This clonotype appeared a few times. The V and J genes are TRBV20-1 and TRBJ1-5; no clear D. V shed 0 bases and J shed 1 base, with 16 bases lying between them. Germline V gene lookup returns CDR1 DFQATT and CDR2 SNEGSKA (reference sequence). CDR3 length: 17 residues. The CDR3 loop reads CSARDLAGQVSNQPQHF. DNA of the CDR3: TGCAGTGCTAGAGATCTGGCCGGTCAGGTGAGCAATCAGCCCCAGCATTTT.

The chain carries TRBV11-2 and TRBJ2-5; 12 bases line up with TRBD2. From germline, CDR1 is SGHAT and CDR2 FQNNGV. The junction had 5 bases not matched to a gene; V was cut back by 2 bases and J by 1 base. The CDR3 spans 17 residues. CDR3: CASSLHRLAGVQETQYF. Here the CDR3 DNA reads TGTGCCAGCAGCTTACACCGACTAGCGGGGGTCCAAGAGACCCAGTACTTC.

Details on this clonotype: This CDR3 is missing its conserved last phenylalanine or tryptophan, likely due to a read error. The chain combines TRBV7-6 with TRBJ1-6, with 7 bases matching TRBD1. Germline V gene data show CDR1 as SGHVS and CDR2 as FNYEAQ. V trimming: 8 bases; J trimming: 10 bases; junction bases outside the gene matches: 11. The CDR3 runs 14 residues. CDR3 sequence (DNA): TGTGCCAGCGGGCCAGGGGGGATTGTCTCACCCCTCCACGTT. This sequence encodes CASGPGGIVSPLHV.

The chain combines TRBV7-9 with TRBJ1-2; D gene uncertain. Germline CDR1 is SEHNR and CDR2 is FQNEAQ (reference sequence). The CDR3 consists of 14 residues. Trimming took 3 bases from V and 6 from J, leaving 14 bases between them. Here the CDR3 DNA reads TGTGCCAGCAGCTTTCCCATCTTGGTAAATGGCTACACCTTC. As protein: CASSFPILVNGYTF.

The CDR3 region is CASSPRVFRLNSPLHF. The CDR3 nucleotides read TGTGCCAGCAGCCCAAGGGTGTTCCGCCTTAATTCACCCCTCCACTTT. The gene calls are TRBV7-8 and TRBJ1-6; D is ambiguous. Germline assignment: CDR1 SGHVS and CDR2 FQNEAQ. V was shortened by 5 bases and J by 6 bases, with 17 bases between the two germline ends. CDR3 length: 16 amino acids.

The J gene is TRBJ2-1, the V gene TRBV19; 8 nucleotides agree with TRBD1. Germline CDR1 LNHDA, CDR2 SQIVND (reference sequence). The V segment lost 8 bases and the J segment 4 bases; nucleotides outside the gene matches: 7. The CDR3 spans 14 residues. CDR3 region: CASAGQGGYNEQFF. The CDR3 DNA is TGTGCCAGTGCCGGACAGGGTGGGTACAATGAGCAGTTCTTC.

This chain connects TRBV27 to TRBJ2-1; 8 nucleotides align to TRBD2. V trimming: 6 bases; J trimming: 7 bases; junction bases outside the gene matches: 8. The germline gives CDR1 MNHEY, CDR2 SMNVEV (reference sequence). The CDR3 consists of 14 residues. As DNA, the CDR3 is TGTGCCAGCAGCCCCGGGGGGGCCAGGAATGAGCAGTTCTTC. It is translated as CASSPGGARNEQFF.

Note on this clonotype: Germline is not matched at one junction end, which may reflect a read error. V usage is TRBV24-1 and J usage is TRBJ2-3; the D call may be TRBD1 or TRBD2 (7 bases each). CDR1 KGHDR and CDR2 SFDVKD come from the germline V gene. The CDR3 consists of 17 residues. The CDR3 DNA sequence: TGTGCCACCAGTGAAACTCCGGGACAGTTGGCGGGAGATACTCAGTATTTT. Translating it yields CATSETPGQLAGDTQYF.

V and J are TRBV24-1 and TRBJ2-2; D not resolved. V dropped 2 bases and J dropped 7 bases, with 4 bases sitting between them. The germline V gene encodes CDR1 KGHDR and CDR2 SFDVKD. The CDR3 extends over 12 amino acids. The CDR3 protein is CATSDWDGELFF. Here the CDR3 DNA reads TGTGCCACCAGTGATTGGGACGGGGAGCTGTTTTTT.

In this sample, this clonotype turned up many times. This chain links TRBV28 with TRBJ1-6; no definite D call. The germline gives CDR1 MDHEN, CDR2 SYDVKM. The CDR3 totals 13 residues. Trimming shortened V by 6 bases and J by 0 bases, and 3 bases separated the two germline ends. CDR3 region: CASRRSYNSPLHF. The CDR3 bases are TGTGCCAGCAGGCGCTCCTATAATTCACCCCTCCACTTT.

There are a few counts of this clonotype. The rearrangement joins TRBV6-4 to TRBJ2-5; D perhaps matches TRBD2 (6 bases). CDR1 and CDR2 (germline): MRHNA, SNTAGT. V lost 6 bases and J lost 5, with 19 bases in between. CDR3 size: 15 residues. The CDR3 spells CASSVSGLGGETQYF. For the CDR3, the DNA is TGTGCCAGCAGCGTTAGCGGCCTAGGAGGGGAGACCCAGTACTTC.

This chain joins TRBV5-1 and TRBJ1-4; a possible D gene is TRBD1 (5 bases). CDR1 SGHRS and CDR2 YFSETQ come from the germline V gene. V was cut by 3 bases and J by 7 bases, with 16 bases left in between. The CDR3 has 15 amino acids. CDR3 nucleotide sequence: TGCGCCAGCAGCTCGTTTGGACAAATGGGTGAAAAACTGTTTTTT. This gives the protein CASSSFGQMGEKLFF.